These T cell receptor beta chains were read from a single sample in a study of a mutant IDH1 vaccine in newly diagnosed glioma. These receptors lack a known antigen. Some clones are missing from TCRdb's copy, which holds only in-frame ones; the method was immunoSEQ multiplex PCR. The sample has about 32,000 clones; just under 80% are singletons. The source was PBMCs, collected from a glioma patient whose treatment included an IDH1 peptide vaccine. These TCRs come from a man aged 25 to 40 with glioma. CDR3s include the opening cysteine and the closing phenylalanine or tryptophan. A D gene is named only where the DNA matches it firmly. Where a row states a size, it is once, few, many or the class of an expanded clone; other rows omit it.

j_call	clone_size	d_call	v_call	cdr3_nt	cdr3_aa
TRBJ2-3	few	NA	TRBV28	TGTGCCAGCAGTTTACCGACAGGTCGTAGCACAGATACGCAGTATTTT	CASSLPTGRSTDTQYF
TRBJ2-3	NA	TRBD1	TRBV27	TGTGCCAGCAGTTTTGCAGGGGGCACGGATACGCAGTATTTT	CASSFAGGTDTQYF
TRBJ2-1	NA	TRBD1	TRBV19	TGTGCCAGTAGCCCCCCCGGACAGGACAATGAGCAGTTCTTC	CASSPPGQDNEQFF
TRBJ2-7	few	NA	TRBV5-1	TGCGCCAGCAGTTCGCTACGAGAGCAGTACTTC	CASSSLREQYF
TRBJ2-5	NA	TRBD1	TRBV9	TGTGCCAGCAGCGACCCGGGACAGGGGGCTAGAGAGACCCAGTACTTC	CASSDPGQGARETQYF
TRBJ2-2	once	NA	TRBV5-1	TGCGCCAGCAGCTTGGCGGAGGGGACCGGGGAGCTGTTTTTT	CASSLAEGTGELFF
TRBJ1-2	NA	NA	TRBV2	TGTGCCAGCATATCCGGGGGCGACTATGGCTACACCTTC	CASISGGDYGYTF
TRBJ1-4	NA	NA	TRBV15	TGTGCCACCAGCAGAGATTCGGGGGAGATGCCAACTAATGAAAAACTGTTTTTT	CATSRDSGEMPTNEKLFF
TRBJ1-5	few	TRBD1	TRBV2	TGTGCCAGCAGTGAATTACAGGGGGGCAATCAGCCCCAGCATTTT	CASSELQGGNQPQHF
TRBJ2-3	NA	TRBD2	TRBV29-1	TGCAGCGCATTAGCGGGGGACCTCACAGATACGCAGTATTTT	CSALAGDLTDTQYF
TRBJ1-1	NA	TRBD1	TRBV27	TGTGCCAGCAGCCTACAGGGGAGGGACACTGAAGCTTTCTTT	CASSLQGRDTEAFF
TRBJ2-7	NA	TRBD1	TRBV5-1	TGCGCCAGCAGCCCGGGGACAGGGTTCACCTACGAGCAGTACTTC	CASSPGTGFTYEQYF
TRBJ2-7	NA	NA	TRBV6-6	TGTGCCAGCAGCCGCGGACATTCCTACGAGCAGTACTTC	CASSRGHSYEQYF
TRBJ1-5	NA	TRBD1	TRBV6-1	TGTGCCAGCAGTCCCGGACAGGTTGGGCCCCAGCATTTT	CASSPGQVGPQHF
TRBJ2-7	NA	TRBD1	TRBV11-2	TGTGCCAGCAGCCGCGAACAGGGGCCCCTCTACGAGCAGTACTTC	CASSREQGPLYEQYF
TRBJ2-2	NA	NA	TRBV7-9	TGTGCCAGCAGCTTAGTCGTCGGTGCGAACACCGGGGAGCTGTTTTTT	CASSLVVGANTGELFF
TRBJ1-1	NA	NA	TRBV6-1	TGTGCCAGCAATGGACAGCCGAACACTGAAGCTTTCTTT	CASNGQPNTEAFF
TRBJ1-1	NA	NA	TRBV30	TGTGCCTGGAGCGCCTTGGGCCTATCCCTGAACACTGAAGCTTTCTTT	CAWSALGLSLNTEAFF
TRBJ1-2	NA	TRBD1	TRBV4-1	TGCGCCAGCAGCCAAGGAGTCGAGACAGGGGAGGGGCTCTATGGCTACACCTTC	CASSQGVETGEGLYGYTF
TRBJ1-5	NA	NA	TRBV19	TGTGCCAGTAGTATAAGCAGGGATAGCAATCAGCCCCAGCATTTT	CASSISRDSNQPQHF
TRBJ2-1	NA	TRBD2	TRBV6-5	TGTGCCAGCAGTTCGCCGTCTAGCGCCGGGGGGAATGAGCAGTTCTTC	CASSSPSSAGGNEQFF
TRBJ1-4	NA	TRBD1	TRBV29-1	TGCAGCGTTGGGTCGGCAGGGGGCGGGAATGGAAAACTGTTTTTT	CSVGSAGGGNGKLFF
TRBJ2-2	NA	TRBD2	TRBV7-9	TGTGCCAGCAGTCGTAGCGGGAGGCCCACCGGGGAGCTGTTTTTT	CASSRSGRPTGELFF
TRBJ2-6	few	NA	TRBV6-1	TGTGCCAGCAGTGAAACGAGACAGCACCCCCTCTCTGGGGCCAACGTCCTGACTTTC	CASSETRQHPLSGANVLTF
TRBJ1-1	NA	NA	TRBV6-5	TGTGCCAGCAGTTACTCGGGACCCGGGGCTTTCTTT	CASSYSGPGAFF
TRBJ1-4	NA	NA	TRBV27	TGTGCCAGCTCACCGGGGGACCGAGCTAATGAAAAACTGTTTTTT	CASSPGDRANEKLFF
TRBJ1-1	NA	NA	TRBV7-8	TGTGCCAGCAGCTTGTCCGACACCCTAATCGGGACTGAAGCTTTCTTT	CASSLSDTLIGTEAFF
TRBJ1-2	NA	NA	TRBV6-5	TGTGCCAGCAGTTACTCGTGGTCGGGAGGCTACACCTTC	CASSYSWSGGYTF
TRBJ2-2	few	NA	TRBV7-6	TGTGCCAGCAGCAGGGACATGAACACCGGGGAGCTGTTTTTT	CASSRDMNTGELFF
TRBJ1-5	once	NA	TRBV27	TGTGCCAGCAGTTATCAGGGAAGCAATCAGCCCCAGCATTTT	CASSYQGSNQPQHF
TRBJ2-5	once	TRBD1	TRBV30	TGTGCCGGTGACAGGGCAGAGACCCAGTACTTC	CAGDRAETQYF